The 28 T cell receptor beta chains presented below share a single source sample, sequenced in a study of blood T cells in healthy people across ages (dated by TCRdb to the mid-2010s). The library was obtained by 5' RACE. Instrument on record: Illumina HiSeq 2500. A second roughly 6 to 12 cycle PCR used a sample-barcoded 5' primer and a J-beta primer mix. TCRdb's own reprocessing of the public reads used fastp at Q25 and MiXCR and kept productive beta chains. Every distinct CDR3 protein forms one entry, paired with its most common genes and DNA. This sample comprises some 890,000 distinct CDR3 sequences, under 35% of them detected only once. 9.5% to 13% of the sample goes to the ten largest clones. These data were also filed under a second study, of T cells of mothers and their children.

The source material was blood. These receptors were obtained from a woman between 40 and 50 years old in good health.

This clonotype was observed a handful of times. The J gene is TRBJ2-1, the V gene TRBV20-1, with D unclear. The CDR3 spans 13 residues. Germline CDR1 and CDR2: DFQATT and SNEGSKA (reference sequence). Trimming took off 6 bases at V and 3 bases at J, with 12 bases between the two ends. CDR3 in DNA: TGCAGTGCCCGACTTCCAAACTACAATGAGCAGTTCTTC. Translating gives CSARLPNYNEQFF.

The chain carries TRBV7-9 and TRBJ1-4; D is undetermined. CDR1 is SEHNR, CDR2 FQNEAQ, per germline (reference sequence). The CDR3 has 13 amino acids. Trimming shortened V by 2 bases and J by 2 bases, and 3 bases separated the two germline ends. CDR3 DNA: TGTGCCAGCAGCTTATTTACTAATGAAAAACTGTTTTTT. Protein sequence: CASSLFTNEKLFF. The full variable domain, its missing parts supplied by reference TRBV7-9 and TRBJ1-4, is DTGVSQNPRHKITKRGQNVTFRCDPISEHNRLYWYRQTLGQGPEFLTYFQNEAQLEKSRLLSDRFSAERPKGSFSTLEIQRTEQGDSAMYLCASSLFTNEKLFFGSGTQLSVL.

This clonotype was seen a handful of times. V and J are TRBV28 and TRBJ1-2; D is ambiguous. The CDR3 contains 13 residues. V was clipped by 5 bases and J by 7 bases, with 14 bases between them. The germline CDR1 and CDR2 sequences are MDHEN and SYDVKM. The chain's CDR3 is CASSRNTDCGYTF. The CDR3 region has the DNA TGTGCCAGCAGTAGAAACACGGACTGTGGCTACACCTTC.

This clonotype was found a few times. The chain carries TRBV7-3 and TRBJ1-3; a possible D gene is TRBD1 (5 bases). The CDR3 runs 16 residues. V lost 5 bases, J lost 10 bases, and 24 bases lay in between. Germline CDR1 reads SGHTA; CDR2 reads FQGTGA. The CDR3 here is CASSSQYRINEGTIYF. The CDR3 nucleotides read TGTGCCAGCAGCAGTCAGTACAGAATCAACGAGGGGACCATATATTTT.

This clonotype was seen repeatedly, ten times or more. This chain connects TRBV18 to TRBJ2-7, with unresolved D. This CDR3 is built from 14 residues. Trimming removed 4 bases at V and 8 bases at J, with 18 bases between. Germline CDR1 KGHSH, CDR2 LQKENI. CDR3 sequence: CASSQSGPPSKQYF. The CDR3 bases are TGTGCCAGCTCACAATCCGGGCCCCCCAGCAAGCAGTACTTC.

This clonotype has only a few counts. The rearrangement joins TRBV12-3 or TRBV12-4 to TRBJ2-7; D gene ambiguous. The CDR3 runs to 14 residues. Trimming cost V 2 bases and J 0 bases, with 8 bases left between them. CDR3 residues: CASSLRRNSYEQYF. The CDR3 nucleotides read TGTGCCAGCAGTTTAAGGCGGAACTCCTACGAGCAGTACTTC.

To note about this clonotype: One end of the junction fails to match germline, which may point to a read error. J is TRBJ2-3 and V is TRBV7-9; D might be TRBD2 (6 bases). This CDR3 comprises 14 residues. Germline lookup yields CDR1 SEHNR and CDR2 FQNEAQ (reference sequence). CDR3 sequence: CASGLEGMTDTQYF. Here the CDR3 DNA reads TGTGCCAGCGGCTTGGAGGGGATGACAGATACGCAGTATTTT.

The chain uses TRBV7-2 and TRBJ2-7; possible D gene TRBD2, 5 bases. Germline V gives CDR1 SGHTA, CDR2 FQGNSA. The V and J ends lost 4 bases and 3 bases respectively, with 13 bases between them. The CDR3 runs to 14 residues. The CDR3 DNA is TGTGCCAGCAGCTCACTCCGACGGGGCTACGAGCAGTACTTC. Protein sequence: CASSSLRRGYEQYF.

J is TRBJ2-7 and V is TRBV6-2 or TRBV6-3, with 9 bases that match TRBD1. From germline, CDR1 is MNHEY and CDR2 SVGEGT. CDR3 length: 15 residues. DNA of the CDR3: TGTGCGACCTACACGCCCCGGACAGGGGAAGAGGCCCAGTACTTC. It translates to CATYTPRTGEEAQYF.

This clonotype turned up a few times. The chain links TRBV11-2 to TRBJ2-2, with 7 bases identical to TRBD1. V shed 6 bases, J shed 7 bases, and the junction held 11 bases outside the gene matches. Germline assignment: CDR1 SGHAT and CDR2 FQNNGV. The length of the CDR3 is 15 residues. CDR3 sequence: CASRLNRGKGGELFF. The CDR3 DNA reads TGTGCCAGCAGATTAAACAGGGGAAAGGGCGGGGAGCTGTTTTTT.

The table lists this clonotype with many counts. The rearrangement joins TRBV9 to TRBJ1-2; D perhaps matches TRBD1 (6 bases). Germline V gene lookup returns CDR1 SGDLS and CDR2 YYNGEE. V dropped 4 bases and J dropped 4 bases, with 14 bases sitting between them. This CDR3 is built from 14 residues. CDR3 bases: TGTGCCAGCAGCTCTTCCCCGGACAGCTATGGCTACACCTTC. It yields the protein CASSSSPDSYGYTF.

This clonotype was picked up a small number of times. This sequence joins TRBV7-6 and TRBJ2-3; TRBD2 might be the D (5 bases). The CDR3 runs to 15 residues. Looked up from germline, CDR1 is SGHVS and CDR2 is FNYEAQ. V lost 6 bases and J 6 bases, leaving 19 bases between the germline ends. The CDR3 here is CASSFLARAADTQYF. DNA of the CDR3: TGTGCCAGCAGTTTCCTAGCACGCGCAGCGGATACGCAGTATTTT.

At least ten counts were recorded for this clonotype. The chain carries TRBV5-6 and TRBJ2-7; TRBD1 aligns across 12 bases. The CDR3 runs to 16 residues. Unmatched junction bases numbered 5, after V lost 3 bases and J lost 1 base. CDR1 and CDR2 from the germline V gene are SGHDT and YYEEEE. The DNA of the CDR3 is TGTGCCAGCAGCTATATGGGACAGGGGGCTTCCTACGAGCAGTACTTC. It is translated as CASSYMGQGASYEQYF.

This clonotype was seen a single time. A much larger clone differs by one base, so this may be a read error. The chain has TRBV28 and TRBJ2-1; 9 nucleotides agree with TRBD1. The length of the CDR3 is 16 residues. With V trimmed by 4 bases and J by 1 base, 5 bases remained unmatched. Germline V gene data show CDR1 as MDHEN and CDR2 as SYDVKM. As DNA, the CDR3 is TGTGCCAGCAGTTCCCCCGGGACAGGGTCCTACAATGAGCAGTTCTTC. Protein: CASSSPGTGSYNEQFF. Drawing the rest from reference TRBV28 and TRBJ2-1, the complete variable domain is DVKVTQSSRYLVKRTGEKVFLECVQDMDHENMFWYRQDPGLGLRLIYFSYDVKMKEKGDIPEGYSVSREKKERFSLILESASTNQTSMYLCASSSPGTGSYNEQFFGPGTRLTVL.

This clonotype came up once. A read error may explain this, as a much larger clone is one base away. The V and J genes are TRBV20-1 and TRBJ2-1; TRBD2 matches 8 bases. Germline CDR1 DFQATT, CDR2 SNEGSKA (reference sequence). The CDR3 spans 16 residues. The CDR3 is CGARDPGSGAFNEQFF. CDR3 DNA sequence: TGCGGTGCTAGAGATCCTGGTAGCGGGGCCTTTAATGAGCAGTTCTTC.

This clonotype was seen a handful of times. CDR3 DNA: TGTGCCATCAGTGATGGAGGGGCAGCCTACGAGCAGTACTTC. Its protein is CAISDGGAAYEQYF. The chain combines TRBV10-3 with TRBJ2-7, with D tentatively TRBD2 (6 bases). This CDR3 is built from 14 residues. Germline values: CDR1 ENHRY, CDR2 SYGVKD. Trimming left V 3 bases short and J 2 bases short, with 11 bases between.

This clonotype was seen at least ten times. In DNA, the CDR3 is TGTGCCAGCATGGGCCCCCCAGGGGCTGGGTACAATGAGCAGTTCTTC. It specifies CASMGPPGAGYNEQFF. The chain combines TRBV2 with TRBJ2-1; D is possibly TRBD1 (6 bases). Per germline, CDR1 SNHLY and CDR2 FYNNEI. The length of the CDR3 is 16 residues. V lost 7 bases and J lost 4, with 20 bases in between.

The chain uses TRBV4-1 and TRBJ2-3; the D is unclear. Germline CDR1 reads MGHRA; CDR2 reads YSYEKL. Trimming took off 0 bases at V and 3 bases at J, with 7 bases between the two ends. The CDR3 has 14 amino acids. The DNA of the CDR3 is TGCGCCAGCAGCCAAGATCAGCAGACAGATACGCAGTATTTT. Translating it yields CASSQDQQTDTQYF.

This clonotype appeared many times. The CDR3 region is CASSLVTGGTEAFF. CDR3 DNA: TGTGCCAGCAGCTTAGTTACAGGGGGGACTGAAGCTTTCTTT. The chain is built from TRBV7-9 and TRBJ1-1; the match to TRBD1 covers 8 bases. With V trimmed by 1 base and J by 5 bases, 3 bases remained unmatched. Looked up from germline, CDR1 is SEHNR and CDR2 is FQNEAQ (reference sequence). The CDR3 has 14 amino acids.

J is TRBJ2-3 and V is TRBV5-1; no reliable D call. V lost 5 bases and J lost 6, with 10 bases in between. Germline CDR1 and CDR2: SGHRS and YFSETQ. The CDR3 has 12 residues. The DNA for the CDR3 is TGCGCCAGCAGAGAGTCCGGGGATACGCAGTATTTT. This encodes CASRESGDTQYF.

This clonotype was recorded at least ten times. This chain uses TRBV29-1 with TRBJ2-1; TRBD1 might be the D (5 bases). Germline V gives CDR1 SQVTM, CDR2 ANQGSEA. This CDR3 contains 10 residues. Between the trimmed V and J ends, which lost 7 bases and 10 bases, there was a span of 11 bases. CDR3 sequence (DNA): TGCAGCGGGAGACAGACGGAGCAGTTCTTC. Residues: CSGRQTEQFF.

The V and J genes are TRBV6-4 and TRBJ1-2; D might be TRBD1 (6 bases). V was clipped by 6 bases and J by 6 bases, with 11 bases between them. CDR3 length equals 12 residues. CDR1 and CDR2 from the germline V gene are MRHNA and SNTAGT. CDR3 DNA sequence: TGTGCCAGCAGCAATTACAGGGATGGCTACACCTTC. This translates into CASSNYRDGYTF.

In this sample, this clonotype turned up many times. The chain joins TRBV2 to TRBJ2-3, with TRBD2 identical over 8 bases. Germline CDR1 is SNHLY and CDR2 is FYNNEI. The trim removed 4 bases at V and 4 bases at J, leaving 4 bases unmatched. The CDR3 spans 14 residues. This CDR3 reads CASSATSGADTQYF. The CDR3 bases are TGTGCCAGCAGTGCTACTAGCGGAGCAGATACGCAGTATTTT.

This clonotype was found a few times. The J gene is TRBJ1-2, the V gene TRBV24-1, with 8 bases matching TRBD1. J lost 8 bases, V lost 1 base, and 5 bases had no gene match. Germline V gives CDR1 KGHDR, CDR2 SFDVKD. The CDR3 spans 14 residues. Written as DNA, the CDR3 is TGTGCCACCAGTGATTTAGGACAGGGCAGAGGCTACACCTTC. The encoded protein is CATSDLGQGRGYTF.

On this clonotype: A read error may produce the germline difference seen at one junction end. This rearrangement joins TRBV5-6 to TRBJ1-1, with unresolved D. There are 11 residues in the CDR3. Germline-derived CDR1 and CDR2 are SGHDT and YYEEEE. CDR3 residues: CVSSLLHEAFF. The CDR3 DNA reads TGTGTCAGCAGCTTGCTACATGAAGCTTTCTTT.

The chain recombines TRBV5-1 with TRBJ2-1; D is perhaps TRBD1 or TRBD2 (5 bases each). V was pared by 5 bases and J by 12 bases, with 21 bases between. The CDR3 covers 14 residues. Germline V gene lookup returns CDR1 SGHRS and CDR2 YFSETQ. CDR3 DNA: TGCGCCAGCAGACCGGGACGAGCATCTGAGGGGCAGTTCTTC. The encoded protein is CASRPGRASEGQFF. The entire variable domain, with the rest obtained from reference TRBV5-1 and TRBJ2-1, is as follows: KAGVTQTPRYLIKTRGQQVTLSCSPISGHRSVSWYQQTPGQGLQFLFEYFSETQRNKGNFPGRFSGRQFSNSRSEMNVSTLELGDSALYLCASRPGRASEGQFFGPGTRLTVL.

The J gene is TRBJ2-1, the V gene TRBV7-3; D remains ambiguous. This CDR3 is built from 13 residues. V was cut by 2 bases and J by 9 bases, with 11 bases left in between. Germline V CDR1 and CDR2: SGHTA, FQGTGA. CDR3 sequence reads: CASSLELSPEQFF. CDR3 nucleotides: TGTGCCAGCAGCTTAGAGCTGAGCCCTGAGCAGTTCTTC.

In its sample, this clonotype was seen a few times. The rearrangement joins TRBV24-1 to TRBJ2-5, with a tentative D call TRBD1 (5 bases). The ends were cut back, 3 bases at V and 5 bases at J, with 18 bases in the middle. The CDR3 is 16 amino acids. Per the germline V gene, CDR1 is KGHDR and CDR2 is SFDVKD. In DNA, the CDR3 is TGTGCCACCAGTGATAACGGGCTCGGCTCAGGGGAGACCCAGTACTTC. This sequence encodes CATSDNGLGSGETQYF.